These 32 T cell receptor beta chains share one sample of origin, sequenced in a study of blood T cell repertoires in COVID-19. Method: immunoSEQ multiplex PCR; TCRdb's copy keeps in-frame clones and lacks some. Counted here are approximately 300,000 clones, around 86% occurring once; the ten biggest clones make up approximately 5%. The sequenced sample was PBMCs or T cells enriched from blood (not recorded which). The receptor source for this set is a man aged 55 to 70 who had recovered from COVID-19.

The J gene is TRBJ2-7, the V gene TRBV11-2, with D maybe TRBD2 (5 bases). This CDR3 has 15 amino acids. Trimming took 1 base from V and 0 from J, leaving 10 bases between them. The germline V gene encodes CDR1 SGHAT and CDR2 FQNNGV. The CDR3: CASSLAGRVSYEQYF. The CDR3 coding sequence is TGTGCCAGCAGCTTAGCGGGGAGAGTCTCCTACGAGCAGTACTTC.

The chain combines TRBV11-2 with TRBJ2-2, with D possibly matching TRBD2 (6 bases). This CDR3 comprises 15 residues. V lost 3 bases and J 0 bases, leaving 8 bases between the germline ends. Germline CDR1 SGHAT, CDR2 FQNNGV. CDR3 bases: TGTGCCAGCAGCTTGAGCGGGTCGAACACCGGGGAGCTGTTTTTT. This codes for CASSLSGSNTGELFF.

V gene TRBV15 combines with J gene TRBJ2-5; D is unresolved. Trimming took 2 bases from V and 1 from J, leaving 11 bases between them. CDR1 and CDR2 from the germline V gene are LNHNV and YYDKDF (reference sequence). The CDR3 covers 15 residues. The CDR3 protein is CATSRLTDIQETQYF. CDR3 nucleotides: TGTGCCACCAGCAGACTAACAGATATCCAAGAGACCCAGTACTTC.

Concerning this clone itself: The sample carries other DNA sequences with the same CDR3. V and J are TRBV12-3 or TRBV12-4 and TRBJ1-1; D is unclear. The CDR3 contains 11 residues. V lost 3 bases and J lost 8, with 7 bases in between. The chain's CDR3 is CASSLGREAFF. The CDR3 DNA reads as TGTGCCAGCAGTTTGGGCAGGGAAGCTTTCTTT.

The chain links TRBV7-3 to TRBJ2-5; 9 bases fit TRBD1. The trim removed 5 bases at V and 3 bases at J, leaving 7 bases unmatched. There are 15 residues in the CDR3. CDR1 SGHTA and CDR2 FQGTGA come from the germline V gene. The CDR3 loop is CASSPNRDREETQYF. The CDR3 bases are TGTGCCAGCAGCCCAAATCGGGACAGGGAAGAGACCCAGTACTTC. The full variable domain, in which reference TRBV7-3 and TRBJ2-5 provide the parts outside the CDR3, is GAGVSQTPSNKVTEKGKYVELRCDPISGHTALYWYRQSLGQGPEFLIYFQGTGAADDSGLPNDRFFAVRPEGSVSTLKIQRTERGDSAVYLCASSPNRDREETQYFGPGTRLLVL.

This chain links TRBV10-1 with TRBJ1-4; tentative D call: TRBD1 (6 bases). CDR3 length: 15 residues. The V gene lost 3 bases and the J gene lost 3 bases, with 11 bases spanning the gap. Germline V gives CDR1 WNHNN, CDR2 SYGVQD (reference sequence). Written as DNA, the CDR3 is TGCGCCAGCAGTGAAGGGGGTAGACCTAATGAAAAACTGTTTTTT. It specifies CASSEGGRPNEKLFF.

V usage is TRBV10-2 and J usage is TRBJ1-2; no definite D call. Looked up from germline, CDR1 is WSHSY and CDR2 is SAAADI. CDR3 length: 13 residues. Between the trimmed V and J ends, which lost 4 bases and 4 bases, there was a span of 10 bases. The DNA for the CDR3 is TGCGCCAGCAGTGCCCGCGAAGCCTATGGCTACACCTTC. This translates into CASSAREAYGYTF.

The gene calls are TRBV5-4 and TRBJ2-3, with 13 bases identical to TRBD2. This CDR3 region has 16 residues. The V segment lost 2 bases and the J segment 4 bases; nucleotides outside the gene matches: 4. Per the germline V gene, CDR1 is SGHNT and CDR2 is YYREEE (reference sequence). CDR3 nucleotide sequence: TGTGCCAGCAGCTTAACGACTAGCGGGAGGCCAGATACGCAGTATTTT. Residues: CASSLTTSGRPDTQYF.

The DNA for the CDR3 is TGTGCCAGTTGGGGAGGCCTAGCGGGTCCCGCAGATACGCAGTATTTT. Translating gives CASWGGLAGPADTQYF. J is TRBJ2-3 and V is TRBV19; 8 bases align to TRBD2. CDR3 length: 16 residues. J was trimmed by 4 bases and V by 8 bases; bases with no gene match: 14. From germline, CDR1 is LNHDA and CDR2 SQIVND (reference sequence).

There are a few counts of this clone. This rearrangement joins TRBV10-1 to TRBJ2-2; 12 bases are a match to TRBD2. J gave up 6 bases and V 4 bases, and 3 bases lay outside the gene matches. CDR1 and CDR2 (germline): WNHNN, SYGVQD (reference sequence). This CDR3 comprises 15 residues. The CDR3 loop is CASSVTSGSPGELFF. CDR3 DNA: TGCGCCAGCAGTGTGACTAGCGGGAGCCCCGGGGAGCTGTTTTTT.

The chain employs TRBV28 and TRBJ1-2; perhaps TRBD1 as D (6 bases). This CDR3 comprises 13 residues. The ends were cut back, 4 bases at V and 10 bases at J, with 16 bases in the middle. The germline gives CDR1 MDHEN, CDR2 SYDVKM. The CDR3 sequence: CASSSGTFFIYTF. Written as DNA, the CDR3 is TGTGCCAGCAGTTCAGGGACATTTTTTATCTACACCTTC.

The chain joins TRBV3-1 (or the pseudogene TRBV3-2) to TRBJ2-7, with unresolved D. The CDR3 spans 14 residues. CDR1 is LGHDT and CDR2 is YNNKEL in the germline V gene (reference sequence). The V end lost 2 bases, the J end lost 7 bases, and 15 bases lay between the germline ends. The CDR3 sequence: CASSQLVMVREQYF. The DNA for the CDR3 is TGTGCCAGCAGCCAACTCGTTATGGTCCGGGAGCAGTACTTC.

V usage is TRBV2 and J usage is TRBJ1-2; D uncertain. The CDR3 extends over 13 amino acids. Trimming shortened V by 3 bases and J by 4 bases, and 9 bases separated the two germline ends. Germline CDR1 SNHLY, CDR2 FYNNEI. The CDR3 nucleotides are TGTGCCAGCAGTGATGAGGTTTCCTATGGCTACACCTTC. Its protein product is CASSDEVSYGYTF.

This chain links TRBV5-1 with TRBJ2-1, with TRBD1 matching 7 bases. Losses at the gene ends were 4 bases for V and 0 bases for J; bases not matched to a gene: 7. Germline V gives CDR1 SGHRS, CDR2 YFSETQ. The CDR3 runs 16 residues. CDR3 protein: CASSPQGGASYNEQFF. CDR3 DNA: TGCGCCAGCAGCCCGCAAGGGGGCGCCTCCTACAATGAGCAGTTCTTC. Supplemented by reference TRBV5-1 and TRBJ2-1, the full variable domain reads KAGVTQTPRYLIKTRGQQVTLSCSPISGHRSVSWYQQTPGQGLQFLFEYFSETQRNKGNFPGRFSGRQFSNSRSEMNVSTLELGDSALYLCASSPQGGASYNEQFFGPGTRLTVL.

This clone occurred a few times. The rearrangement links TRBV7-9 to TRBJ1-4; D is undetermined. V lost 4 bases and J 6 bases, leaving 12 bases between the germline ends. The CDR3 spans 14 residues. The V gene's germline CDR1 is SEHNR and CDR2 FQNEAQ (reference sequence). CDR3 sequence reads: CASSSGRRDEKLFF. CDR3 in DNA: TGTGCCAGCAGCTCCGGCAGGCGAGATGAAAAACTGTTTTTT. Full variable domain (outside the CDR3, taken from reference TRBV7-9 and TRBJ1-4): DTGVSQNPRHKITKRGQNVTFRCDPISEHNRLYWYRQTLGQGPEFLTYFQNEAQLEKSRLLSDRFSAERPKGSFSTLEIQRTEQGDSAMYLCASSSGRRDEKLFFGSGTQLSVL.

This rearrangement joins TRBV9 to TRBJ2-7; 11 nucleotides match TRBD1. CDR3 size: 16 residues. From germline, CDR1 is SGDLS and CDR2 YYNGEE. J was trimmed by 3 bases and V by 0 bases; bases with no gene match: 5. The CDR3 reads CASSVGGQGGVYEQYF. The CDR3 region has the DNA TGTGCCAGCAGCGTAGGGGGACAGGGGGGAGTCTACGAGCAGTACTTC.

This clone showed up just a few times. The rearrangement joins TRBV11-2 to TRBJ2-7; D remains unclear. Germline V gives CDR1 SGHAT, CDR2 FQNNGV. CDR3 length: 12 residues. V was shortened by 5 bases and J by 6 bases, with 11 bases between the two germline ends. CDR3 sequence reads: CASSPSVGEQYF. The CDR3, as DNA: TGTGCCAGCAGCCCTAGTGTGGGCGAGCAGTACTTC.

The chain employs TRBV6-5 and TRBJ2-7, with D unclear. The CDR3 contains 15 residues. Germline V CDR1 and CDR2: MNHEY, SVGAGI. Trimming cost V 0 bases and J 5 bases, with 14 bases left between them. The CDR3 is CASSYSSQVDDEQYF. The CDR3 DNA reads as TGTGCCAGCAGTTACTCGAGTCAAGTTGATGACGAGCAGTACTTC.

V and J are TRBV6-4 and TRBJ1-4; the D is unclear. The ends were cut back, 10 bases at V and 4 bases at J, with 4 bases in the middle. Germline CDR1 is MRHNA and CDR2 is SNTAGT. CDR3 length equals 10 residues. The CDR3 nucleotides are TGTGCCACCCATAATGAAAAACTGTTTTTT. It translates to CATHNEKLFF.

V usage is TRBV9 and J usage is TRBJ1-2; D is ambiguous. The CDR3 spans 14 residues. Trimming left V 3 bases short and J 5 bases short, with 14 bases between. Germline V gene lookup returns CDR1 SGDLS and CDR2 YYNGEE. Here the CDR3 reads CASSAEITAYGYTF. The CDR3 coding sequence is TGTGCCAGCAGCGCCGAGATTACAGCTTATGGCTACACCTTC.

This clone was found once. This chain joins TRBV13 and TRBJ2-1; 8 nucleotides align to TRBD2. CDR1 PRHDT and CDR2 FYEKMQ come from the germline V gene (reference sequence). J was trimmed by 4 bases and V by 1 base; bases with no gene match: 6. CDR3 size: 16 residues. Here the CDR3 DNA reads TGTGCCAGCAGCTTAGCCGGGAGGGAAAGATACAATGAGCAGTTCTTC. Its translation is CASSLAGRERYNEQFF. Together with reference TRBV13 and TRBJ2-1, the CDR3 gives the full variable domain: AAGVIQSPRHLIKEKRETATLKCYPIPRHDTVYWYQQGPGQDPQFLISFYEKMQSDKGSIPDRFSAQQFSDYHSELNMSSLELGDSALYFCASSLAGRERYNEQFFGPGTRLTVL.

This chain uses TRBV5-5 with TRBJ2-2; 8 bases fit TRBD2. CDR1 is SGHKS and CDR2 is YYEKEE in the germline V gene (reference sequence). The CDR3 extends over 16 amino acids. With V trimmed by 6 bases and J by 4 bases, 11 bases remained unmatched. DNA for the CDR3: TGTGCCAGCACTTTCACGGGGGGGCTGGGCACCGGGGAGCTGTTTTTT. Translated: CASTFTGGLGTGELFF.

V and J are TRBV3-1 (or the pseudogene TRBV3-2) and TRBJ2-7; D not certain. CDR1 and CDR2 from the germline V gene are LGHDT and YNNKEL (reference sequence). The CDR3 has 16 residues. V was pared by 1 base and J by 0 bases, with 13 bases between. The CDR3 sequence is CASSQVGGRLSYEQYF. CDR3 DNA sequence: TGTGCCAGCAGCCAAGTCGGCGGCAGACTCTCCTACGAGCAGTACTTC.

This sequence joins TRBV4-1 and TRBJ2-1; 8 positions agree with TRBD2. This CDR3 has 16 residues. The trim removed 2 bases at V and 7 bases at J, leaving 10 bases unmatched. Germline CDR1 MGHRA, CDR2 YSYEKL. CDR3 amino acids: CASSQSAGAPQNEQFF. The CDR3 coding sequence is TGCGCCAGCAGCCAATCAGCGGGAGCGCCACAAAATGAGCAGTTCTTC.

J is TRBJ1-1 and V is TRBV18, with TRBD1 as a possible D gene (5 bases). This CDR3 has 14 amino acids. Trimming stripped 3 bases from V and 5 bases from J, with 13 bases between. The germline CDR1 and CDR2 sequences are KGHSH and LQKENI. CDR3 bases: TGTGCCAGCTCACCCGGGGCAGGGAGGACTGAAGCTTTCTTT. Translated, it gives CASSPGAGRTEAFF.

V is TRBV5-1 and J is TRBJ2-7, with 7 nucleotides matching TRBD2. In germline, CDR1 is SGHRS, CDR2 YFSETQ. The CDR3 is 13 amino acids. Germline trimming cut 0 bases from V and 6 bases from J; bases unmatched to any gene: 3. The CDR3 nucleotides are TGCGCCAGCAGCTTGGTGGCTAGCGGCGAGCAGTACTTC. Translation gives CASSLVASGEQYF.

The chain uses TRBV2 and TRBJ1-4; 9 bases fit TRBD1. CDR3 length: 15 amino acids. J lost 6 bases, V lost 2 bases, and 4 bases had no gene match. Germline V gene lookup returns CDR1 SNHLY and CDR2 FYNNEI. The CDR3 DNA is TGTGCCAGCAGTGAATGGGACAGGGTTCATGAAAAACTGTTTTTT. This gives the protein CASSEWDRVHEKLFF.

The chain couples TRBV6-5 to TRBJ2-7; maybe TRBD1 (5 bases). This CDR3 has 13 amino acids. Trimming took off 4 bases at V and 4 bases at J, with 11 bases between the two ends. Looked up from germline, CDR1 is MNHEY and CDR2 is SVGAGI. CDR3 bases: TGTGCCAGCAGTTTGACAGTTTCTTACGAGCAGTACTTC. It specifies CASSLTVSYEQYF.

The genes are TRBV2 and TRBJ1-4; 10 positions match TRBD1. The length of the CDR3 is 13 residues. Trimming took 6 bases from V and 7 from J; bases not matched to a gene: 2. Germline V lookup: CDR1 SNHLY, CDR2 FYNNEI. The CDR3 DNA is TGTGCCAGCAGACGGACAGGGGGTGAAAAACTGTTTTTT. It codes for CASRRTGGEKLFF.

The DNA for the CDR3 is TGTGCCAGCAGCTCCGGGACAGGGGCTTTGGATGAGCAGTTCTTC. This gives the protein CASSSGTGALDEQFF. This chain links TRBV11-3 with TRBJ2-1; 10 bases match TRBD1. The CDR3 totals 15 residues. The germline V gene encodes CDR1 SGHNT and CDR2 YENEEA. V lost 4 bases, J lost 8 bases, and 8 bases stayed unmatched.

This rearrangement joins TRBV9 to TRBJ2-4; D uncertain. Germline loops: CDR1 SGDLS, CDR2 YYNGEE. The CDR3 loop spans 16 amino acids. V gave up 0 bases and J gave up 0 bases, with 10 bases separating them. CDR3 coding DNA: TGTGCCAGCAGCGTAGGTCTGTTCCTAGCCAAAAACATTCAGTACTTC. Its protein is CASSVGLFLAKNIQYF. Full variable domain (missing parts from reference TRBV9 and TRBJ2-4): DSGVTQTPKHLITATGQRVTLRCSPRSGDLSVYWYQQSLDQGLQFLIQYYNGEERAKGNILERFSAQQFPDLHSELNLSSLELGDSALYFCASSVGLFLAKNIQYFGAGTRLSVL.

In this sample, this clone turned up once. CDR3 region: CASSARGGTKNTEAFF. The CDR3 DNA follows: TGTGCCAGCAGCGCAAGAGGTGGGACAAAGAACACTGAAGCTTTCTTT. The V gene is TRBV9, the J gene TRBJ1-1; a possible D gene is TRBD1 (6 bases). The V end was cut by 3 bases, the J end by 1 base, with 16 bases between. CDR1 and CDR2 from the germline V gene are SGDLS and YYNGEE. CDR3 size: 16 residues.